Listed below are T cell receptor beta chains from one sample, sequenced in a study of shared clonotypes between healthy human individuals. Sequenced by immunoSEQ multiplex PCR; TCRdb stores in-frame clones only, minus some. The table shows a few million clones, with just over 90% occurring only once. Sequenced sample: naive CD4+ T cells from PBMCs. The receptors here all came from a man younger than 30 in good health. Some clones in this sample may be carry-over from other donors' samples. Each CDR3 is given with its conserved first and last residue. Each record gives: V gene, J gene, CDR3 protein.

V: TRBV27
J: TRBJ2-1
CDR3: CASSLSPGRGSYNEQFF

V: TRBV7-4
J: TRBJ1-3
CDR3: CASSLPGRKNTIYF

V: TRBV7-2
J: TRBJ2-7
CDR3: CASSLVSGSSYEQYF

V: TRBV7-2
J: TRBJ2-2
CDR3: CASSSALGYYTGELFF

V: TRBV7-2
J: TRBJ1-5
CDR3: CASSPNFVLDQPQHF

V: TRBV28
J: TRBJ2-1
CDR3: CASSLDTYNEQFF

V: TRBV28
J: TRBJ2-5
CDR3: CASSLREQEYGETQYF

V: TRBV28
J: TRBJ1-2
CDR3: CASIHAGGAYGYTF

V: TRBV27
J: TRBJ2-1
CDR3: CASTPRTLGYEQFF

V: TRBV21-1
J: TRBJ2-1
CDR3: CASRKVRTANEQFF

V: TRBV19
J: TRBJ1-3
CDR3: CASSIGSSGNTIYF

V: TRBV6-1
J: TRBJ2-6
CDR3: CASSEVPWFSGANVLTF

V: TRBV9
J: TRBJ1-1
CDR3: CASSVVGSASMNTEAFF

V: TRBV5-1
J: TRBJ2-1
CDR3: CASTVGPSYNEQFF

V: TRBV2
J: TRBJ1-5
CDR3: CASSERTGIQPQHF

V: TRBV10-2
J: TRBJ1-3
CDR3: CASRQQSLTGNTIYF

V: TRBV19
J: TRBJ1-4
CDR3: CASRSPGGADEKLFF

V: TRBV5-1
J: TRBJ2-5
CDR3: CASSSRAGGGETQYF

V: TRBV13
J: TRBJ2-7
CDR3: CASSLGPYRASYEQYF